This entry features one TCR beta chain sequence. What it recognizes is unknown. The sample originates from a study of shared clonotypes between healthy human individuals. The study's findings and limits: Compared with clonotypes that all four donors shared, non-shared clonotypes had lower generation probabilities.

CD8 cells regarded as naive lacked CD45RO, were positively chosen for CCR7, and omitted terminally differentiated effector memory CD45RA+ cells. From germline, CDR1 is GTSNPN and CDR2 SVGIG (reference sequence). This CDR3 is 16 amino acids long. The ends were cut back, 5 bases at V and 1 base at J, with 15 bases in the middle. The assay was carried out at the deep level. Repertoires were generated with immunoSEQ multiplex PCR, while TCRdb's copy carries only in-frame clones and drops some. The repertoire holds millions of clones, with over 85% as singletons. Sequenced sample: naive CD8+ T cells sorted from blood. The V call is TRBV30, the J call TRBJ2-6; the D gene is possibly TRBD2 (6 bases). This sequence originates from a man younger than 35 in good health. This CDR3 is CAWDLSGTSGANVLTF. The CDR3 bases are TGTGCCTGGGACCTCTCGGGGACTTCTGGGGCCAACGTCCTGACTTTC. Full variable domain (outside the CDR3, taken from reference TRBV30 and TRBJ2-6): SQTIHQWPATLVQPVGSPLSLECTVEGTSNPNLYWYRQAAGRGLQLLFYSVGIGQISSEVPQNLSASRPQDRQFILSSKKLLLSDSGFYLCAWDLSGTSGANVLTFGAGSRLTVL.